The source of this TCR beta chain is a study of T-cell reconstitution after alpha-beta-depleted transplantation in children (dated by TCRdb to 2016 to 2017). Study-level background: Using TCR repertoire profiling, the study followed T-cell immune reconstitution in a quantitative way in children after TCRalphabeta/CD19-depleted allogeneic hematopoietic cell transplantation. Findings and caveats that apply to the study as a whole: The apparently early alphabetaT-cell count recovery about two months after transplant was reportedly dependent on only several hundred rapidly expanded clones derived from non-depleted graft cells. The frequencies of hyperexpanded clones fell over the following months, and after one year, T-cell counts and TCRbeta diversity were mostly attributed to newly produced T cells. In some patients, the high TCRbeta diversity seen at day 60 was put down to recipient T cells and intrathymic progenitors that had survived conditioning.

The CDR3 has 14 amino acids, counting the end cysteine and phenylalanine. Only the CDR3 portion is preserved as DNA: 42 bases, with reading frame beginning at the first base. Deletion took 5 bases off V and 2 bases off J, with a span of 10 bases between the germline ends. Receptors were amplified or captured by PCR. Sequenced on an Illumina HiSeq 2500. TCR library preparation used molecular barcoding, with unique molecular identifiers applied to normalize quantification of the TCRbeta repertoire. Starting from the raw public reads, TCRdb applied fastp trimming at Q25, assembled clones with MiXCR and retained in-frame beta chains. CDR3 protein sequences are deduplicated, and each keeps its most common genes and DNA. For this sample the table gives roughly 160,000 distinct CDR3 sequences, of which roughly 10% were detected only once. The ten largest clones add up to 13% of the sample. Per the publication, the treatment or condition label means: allogeneic hematopoietic cell transplantation with graft depleted of TCRalphabeta T cells and CD19 B cells. Transplant recipients were children who received TCRalphabeta/CD19-depleted allogeneic hematopoietic cell grafts.

This clonotype was found many times. Its antigen remains undetermined. Base qualities are not provided; no much larger clone lies one nucleotide away. This clonotype was sampled from a boy under 10 years old with acute myeloid leukemia, due to receive a stem cell transplant. Material: PBMCs, obtained before TCRalphabeta/CD19-depleted stem cell transplant. The chain uses TRBV12-3 or TRBV12-4 and TRBJ2-1; a weak D assignment points to TRBD2 (5 bases agree). The CDR3 reads as follows: CASSREGPYNEQFF. DNA sequence: TGTGCCAGCAGTCGGGAAGGGCCCTACAATGAGCAGTTCTTC.